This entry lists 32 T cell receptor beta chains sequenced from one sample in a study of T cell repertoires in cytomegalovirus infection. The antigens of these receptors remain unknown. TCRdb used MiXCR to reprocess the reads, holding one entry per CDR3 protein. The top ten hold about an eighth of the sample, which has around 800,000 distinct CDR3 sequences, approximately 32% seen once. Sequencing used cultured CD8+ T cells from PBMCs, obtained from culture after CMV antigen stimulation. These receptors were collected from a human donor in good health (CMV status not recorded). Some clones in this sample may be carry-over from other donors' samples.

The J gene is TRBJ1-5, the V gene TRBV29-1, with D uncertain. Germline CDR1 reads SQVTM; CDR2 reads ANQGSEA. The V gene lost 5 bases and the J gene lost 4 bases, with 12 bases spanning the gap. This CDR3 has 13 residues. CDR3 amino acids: CSVLTSVNQPQHF. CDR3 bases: TGCAGCGTTTTAACATCTGTTAATCAGCCCCAGCATTTT.

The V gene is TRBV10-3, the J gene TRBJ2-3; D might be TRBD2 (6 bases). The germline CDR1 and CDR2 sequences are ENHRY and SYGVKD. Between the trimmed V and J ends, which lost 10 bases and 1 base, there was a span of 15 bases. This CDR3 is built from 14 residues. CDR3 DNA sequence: TGTGCCACCGGAGGGGAGGTGGGCACAGATACGCAGTATTTT. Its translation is CATGGEVGTDTQYF.

The CDR3 nucleotides read TGTGCCACCAGTGATCCCGCCACAGGGGACTATGGCTACACCTTC. Amino acid sequence: CATSDPATGDYGYTF. The chain has TRBV24-1 and TRBJ1-2; TRBD1 matches at 7 bases. The CDR3 sequence is 15 residues long. Trimming took 3 bases from V and 3 from J; bases not matched to a gene: 6. Germline values: CDR1 KGHDR, CDR2 SFDVKD.

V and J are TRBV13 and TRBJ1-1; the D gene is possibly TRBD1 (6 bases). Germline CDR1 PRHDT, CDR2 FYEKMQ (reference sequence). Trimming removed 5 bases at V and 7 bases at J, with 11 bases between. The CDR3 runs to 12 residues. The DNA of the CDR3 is TGTGCCAGCAGCGCCGGACAGTTTGAAGCTTTCTTT. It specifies CASSAGQFEAFF. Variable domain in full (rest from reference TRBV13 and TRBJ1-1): AAGVIQSPRHLIKEKRETATLKCYPIPRHDTVYWYQQGPGQDPQFLISFYEKMQSDKGSIPDRFSAQQFSDYHSELNMSSLELGDSALYFCASSAGQFEAFFGQGTRLTVV.

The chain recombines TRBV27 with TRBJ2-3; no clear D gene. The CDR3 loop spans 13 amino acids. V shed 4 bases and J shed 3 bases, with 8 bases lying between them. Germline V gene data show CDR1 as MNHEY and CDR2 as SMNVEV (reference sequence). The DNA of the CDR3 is TGTGCCAGCAGTTCAAGACCAACAGATACGCAGTATTTT. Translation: CASSSRPTDTQYF.

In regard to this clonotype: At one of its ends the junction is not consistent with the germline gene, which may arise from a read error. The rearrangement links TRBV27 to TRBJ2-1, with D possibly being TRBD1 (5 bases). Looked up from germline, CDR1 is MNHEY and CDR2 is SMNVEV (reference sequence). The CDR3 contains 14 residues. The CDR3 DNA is TGTGCCAACAGTTTTCCCCCCCAGGGCGATGAGCAGTTCTTC. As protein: CANSFPPQGDEQFF.

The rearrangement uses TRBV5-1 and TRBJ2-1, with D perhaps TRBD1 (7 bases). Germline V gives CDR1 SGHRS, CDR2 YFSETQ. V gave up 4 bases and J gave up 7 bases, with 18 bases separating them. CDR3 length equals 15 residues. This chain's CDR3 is CASSPGGTQGNEQFF. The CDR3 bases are TGCGCCAGCAGCCCAGGGGGGACCCAGGGTAATGAGCAGTTCTTC.

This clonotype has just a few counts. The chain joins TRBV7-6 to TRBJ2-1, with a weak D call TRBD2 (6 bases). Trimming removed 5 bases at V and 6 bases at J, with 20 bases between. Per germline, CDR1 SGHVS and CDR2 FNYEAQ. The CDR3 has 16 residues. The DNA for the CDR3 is TGTGCCAGCAGCCATGGGACTTCTTATCCCTCCAATGAGCAGTTCTTC. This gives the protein CASSHGTSYPSNEQFF.

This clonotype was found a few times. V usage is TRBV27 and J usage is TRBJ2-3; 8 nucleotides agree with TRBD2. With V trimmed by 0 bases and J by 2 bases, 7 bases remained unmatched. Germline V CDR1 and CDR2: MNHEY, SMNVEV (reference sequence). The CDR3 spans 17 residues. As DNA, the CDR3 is TGTGCCAGCAGTTTATCGAAGAGCGGGGGATACACAGATACGCAGTATTTT. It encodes CASSLSKSGGYTDTQYF.

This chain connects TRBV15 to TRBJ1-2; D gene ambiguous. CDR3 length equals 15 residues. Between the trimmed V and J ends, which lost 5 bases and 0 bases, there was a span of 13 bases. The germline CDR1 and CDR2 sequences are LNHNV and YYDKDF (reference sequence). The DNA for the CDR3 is TGTGCCACCAGCCAAGAGGCGGATCCTAACTATGGCTACACCTTC. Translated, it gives CATSQEADPNYGYTF.

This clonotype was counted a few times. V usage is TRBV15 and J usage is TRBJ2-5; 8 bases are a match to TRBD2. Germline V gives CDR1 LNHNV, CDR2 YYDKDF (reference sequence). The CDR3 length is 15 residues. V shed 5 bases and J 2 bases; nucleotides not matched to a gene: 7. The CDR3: CATSRGGLSQETQYF. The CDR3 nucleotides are TGTGCCACCAGCCGGGGGGGACTTTCACAAGAGACCCAGTACTTC.

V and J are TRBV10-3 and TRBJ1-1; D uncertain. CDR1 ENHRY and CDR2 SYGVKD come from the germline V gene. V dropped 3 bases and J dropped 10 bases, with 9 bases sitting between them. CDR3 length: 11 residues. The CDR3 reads CAISDRDGAFF. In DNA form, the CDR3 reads TGTGCCATCAGTGACCGGGATGGAGCTTTCTTT.

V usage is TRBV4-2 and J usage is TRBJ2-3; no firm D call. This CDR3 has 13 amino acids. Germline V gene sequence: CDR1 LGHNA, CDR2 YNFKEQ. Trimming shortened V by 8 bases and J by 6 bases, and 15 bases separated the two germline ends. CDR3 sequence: CASLSLGSDTQYF. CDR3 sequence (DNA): TGTGCCAGCTTGAGTTTAGGGTCGGATACGCAGTATTTT.

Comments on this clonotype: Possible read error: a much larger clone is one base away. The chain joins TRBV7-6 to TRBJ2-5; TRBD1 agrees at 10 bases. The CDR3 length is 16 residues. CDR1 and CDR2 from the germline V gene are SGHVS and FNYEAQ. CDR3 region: CASSSWTGGIQEIQYF. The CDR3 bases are TGTGCCAGCAGCTCCTGGACAGGGGGGATCCAAGAGATCCAGTACTTC.

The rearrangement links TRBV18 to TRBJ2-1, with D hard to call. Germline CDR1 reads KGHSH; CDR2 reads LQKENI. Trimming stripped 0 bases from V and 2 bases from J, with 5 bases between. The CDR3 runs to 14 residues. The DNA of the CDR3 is TGTGCCAGCTCACCACCCACAACCTACAATGAGCAGTTCTTC. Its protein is CASSPPTTYNEQFF.

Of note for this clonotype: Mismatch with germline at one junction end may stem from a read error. CDR3 sequence: CASRTDSNQPQHF. CDR3 nucleotides: TGCGCCAGCAGGACGGACAGCAATCAGCCCCAGCATTTT. The chain employs TRBV6-6 and TRBJ1-5; D is undetermined. CDR1 and CDR2 (germline): MNHNY, SVGAGI (reference sequence). CDR3 size: 13 residues.

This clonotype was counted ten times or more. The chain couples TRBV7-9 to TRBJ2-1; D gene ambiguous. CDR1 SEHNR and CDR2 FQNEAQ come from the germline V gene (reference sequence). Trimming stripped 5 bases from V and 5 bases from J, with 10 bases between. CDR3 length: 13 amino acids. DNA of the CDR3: TGTGCCAGCAGCCGTACAGAAAACAATGAGCAGTTCTTC. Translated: CASSRTENNEQFF.

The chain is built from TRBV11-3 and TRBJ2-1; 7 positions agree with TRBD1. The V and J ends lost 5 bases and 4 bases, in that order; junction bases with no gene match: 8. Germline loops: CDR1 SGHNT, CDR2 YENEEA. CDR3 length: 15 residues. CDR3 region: CASSKRRTGYNEQFF. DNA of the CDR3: TGTGCCAGCAGCAAAAGGAGGACAGGTTACAATGAGCAGTTCTTC.

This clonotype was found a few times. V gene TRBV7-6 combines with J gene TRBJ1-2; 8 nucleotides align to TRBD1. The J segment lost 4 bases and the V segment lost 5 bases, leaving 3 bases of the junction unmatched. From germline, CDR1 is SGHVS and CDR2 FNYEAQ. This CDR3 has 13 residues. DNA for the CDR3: TGTGCCAGCAGCAATGGACAGGGCTATGGCTACACCTTC. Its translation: CASSNGQGYGYTF. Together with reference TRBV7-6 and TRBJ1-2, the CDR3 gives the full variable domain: GAGVSQSPRYKVTKRGQDVALRCDPISGHVSLYWYRQALGQGPEFLTYFNYEAQQDKSGLPNDRFSAERPEGSISTLTIQRTEQRDSAMYRCASSNGQGYGYTFGSGTRLTVV.

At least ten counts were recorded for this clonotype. CDR3 sequence: CASSRKLDTRLNTEAFF. The CDR3, as DNA: TGCGCCAGCAGCCGTAAGCTTGACACCCGATTGAACACTGAAGCTTTCTTT. The chain couples TRBV4-3 to TRBJ1-1, with D unresolved. From germline, CDR1 is LGHNA and CDR2 YSLEER. V lost 4 bases, J lost 0 bases, and 18 bases lay in between. The CDR3 is 17 amino acids.

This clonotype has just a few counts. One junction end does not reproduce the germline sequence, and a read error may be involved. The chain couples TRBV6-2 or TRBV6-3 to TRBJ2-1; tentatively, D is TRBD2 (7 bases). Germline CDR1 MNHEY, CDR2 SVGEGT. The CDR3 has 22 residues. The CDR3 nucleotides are TGTGCCAGCACTTACGGACCGACTAGCTTCTTTGCGGGGGCAATCTCCTACAATGAGCAGTTCTTC. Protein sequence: CASTYGPTSFFAGAISYNEQFF.

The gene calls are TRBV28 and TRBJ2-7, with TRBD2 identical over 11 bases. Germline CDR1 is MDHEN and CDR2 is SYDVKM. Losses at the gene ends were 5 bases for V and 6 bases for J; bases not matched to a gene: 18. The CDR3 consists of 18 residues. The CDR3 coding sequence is TGTGCCAGCAGTCCGCCTTCCCACCTAGCGGGGGGACCCAGCGAGCAGTACGTC. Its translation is CASSPPSHLAGGPSEQYV.

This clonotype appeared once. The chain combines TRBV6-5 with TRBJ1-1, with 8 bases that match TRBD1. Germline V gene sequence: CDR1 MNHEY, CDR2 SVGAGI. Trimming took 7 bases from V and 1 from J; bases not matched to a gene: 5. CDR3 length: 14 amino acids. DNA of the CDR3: TGTGCCAGCATGGACAGGGCATCGAACACTGAAGCTTTCTTT. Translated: CASMDRASNTEAFF.

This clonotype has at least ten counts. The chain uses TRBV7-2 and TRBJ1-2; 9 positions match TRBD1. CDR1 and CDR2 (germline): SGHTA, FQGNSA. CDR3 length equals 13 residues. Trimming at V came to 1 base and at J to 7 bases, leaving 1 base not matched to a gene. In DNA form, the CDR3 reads TGTGCCAGCAGCTTAGGACAGGGGGGTGGCTACACCTTC. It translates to CASSLGQGGGYTF.

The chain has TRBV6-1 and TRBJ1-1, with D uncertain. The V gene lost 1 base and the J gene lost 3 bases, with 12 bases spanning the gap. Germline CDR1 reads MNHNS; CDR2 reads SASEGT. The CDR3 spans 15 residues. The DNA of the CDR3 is TGTGCCAGCAGTGAAGGCCCTGACGGCTACACTGAAGCTTTCTTT. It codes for CASSEGPDGYTEAFF.

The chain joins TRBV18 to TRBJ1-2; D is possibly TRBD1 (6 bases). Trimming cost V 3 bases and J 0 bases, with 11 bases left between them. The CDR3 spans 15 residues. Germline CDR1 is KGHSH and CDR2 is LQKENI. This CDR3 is CASSPGAETNYGYTF. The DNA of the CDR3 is TGTGCCAGCTCACCGGGGGCAGAAACTAACTATGGCTACACCTTC.

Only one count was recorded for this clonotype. CDR3 nucleotide sequence: TGTGCCAGCAGTTTCATCCGGGACAGGTCCTATAGCAATCAGCCCCAGCATTTT. Translating it yields CASSFIRDRSYSNQPQHF. The chain couples TRBV6-6 to TRBJ1-5; 8 bases align to TRBD1. Germline CDR1 reads MNHNY; CDR2 reads SVGAGI (reference sequence). V shed 4 bases, J shed 0 bases, and the junction held 11 bases outside the gene matches. This CDR3 is 18 amino acids long.

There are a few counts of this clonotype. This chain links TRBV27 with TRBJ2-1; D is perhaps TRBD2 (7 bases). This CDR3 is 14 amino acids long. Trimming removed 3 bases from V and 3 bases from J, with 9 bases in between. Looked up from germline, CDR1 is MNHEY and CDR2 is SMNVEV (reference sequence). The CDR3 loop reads CASSFGGRYNEQFF. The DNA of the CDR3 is TGTGCCAGCAGTTTCGGGGGGCGCTACAATGAGCAGTTCTTC.

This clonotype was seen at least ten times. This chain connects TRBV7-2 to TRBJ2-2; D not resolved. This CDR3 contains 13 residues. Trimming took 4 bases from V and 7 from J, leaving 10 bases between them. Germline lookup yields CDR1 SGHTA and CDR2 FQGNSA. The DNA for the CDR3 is TGTGCCAGCAGCTCCCTGACCAGCGGGGAGCTGTTTTTT. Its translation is CASSSLTSGELFF.

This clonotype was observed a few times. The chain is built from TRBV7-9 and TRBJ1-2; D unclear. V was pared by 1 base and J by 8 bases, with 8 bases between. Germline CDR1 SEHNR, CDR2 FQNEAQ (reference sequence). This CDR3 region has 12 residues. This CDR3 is CASSLGSGGYTF. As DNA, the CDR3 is TGTGCCAGCAGCTTAGGGTCTGGAGGCTACACCTTC.

CDR3 sequence: CASSYLAETQYF. CDR3 in DNA: TGTGCCAGCAGTTACTTGGCGGAGACCCAGTACTTC. The genes are TRBV6-2 or TRBV6-3 and TRBJ2-5; D gene ambiguous. V was shortened by 1 base and J by 5 bases, with 5 bases between the two germline ends. The germline gives CDR1 MNHEY, CDR2 SVGEGT. The CDR3 has 12 amino acids.

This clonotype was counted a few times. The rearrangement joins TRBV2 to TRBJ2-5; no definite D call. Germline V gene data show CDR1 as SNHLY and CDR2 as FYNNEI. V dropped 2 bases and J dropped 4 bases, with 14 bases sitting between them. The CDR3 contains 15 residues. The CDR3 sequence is CASSERTPVVETQYF. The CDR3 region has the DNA TGTGCCAGCAGTGAAAGGACCCCGGTCGTAGAGACCCAGTACTTC.